The 29 T cell receptor beta chains in this list originate from one sample, sequenced in a study of CD8+CD57+ T cells in acquired aplastic anemia. CDR3 and TCR beta VDJ profiling relied on genomic DNA as the template. Using its own MiXCR run on the reads, TCRdb lists one record per CDR3 protein. In the table there are 260,000 or so distinct CDR3 sequences, roughly 82% of which are singletons. The patients chosen for sequencing had shown expansion of CD8+CD57+ cells (detected by flow cytometry). Sequenced sample: sorted CD4+, CD8+, or CD8+CD57+ T cells (not recorded which) from PBMCs. These receptors were obtained from a human donor with aplastic anemia.

The genes are TRBV7-9 and TRBJ2-4; D may be TRBD2 (5 bases). The CDR3 length is 19 residues. Per germline, CDR1 SEHNR and CDR2 FQNEAQ (reference sequence). The V and J ends lost 3 bases and 3 bases respectively, with 24 bases between them. In DNA, the CDR3 is TGTGCCAGCAGCTTTGAAGAGGTCGGGGTGAGAATAGGCAAAAACATTCAGTACTTC. Encoded protein: CASSFEEVGVRIGKNIQYF.

As concerns this clonotype: Its ends do not fully match the called genes, so a read error is possible. The CDR3 protein is CASSDAGSNEQQHW. Here the CDR3 DNA reads TGTGCCAGCAGTGATGCTGGTAGCAATGAGCAGCAGCATTGG. The chain employs TRBV2 and TRBJ1-5; no reliable D call. CDR3 size: 14 residues. Germline assignment: CDR1 SNHLY and CDR2 FYNNEI. The full variable domain, completed using reference TRBV2 and TRBJ1-5, is EPEVTQTPSHQVTQMGQEVILRCVPISNHLYFYWYRQILGQKVEFLVSFYNNEISEKSEIFDDQFSVERPDGSNFTLKIRSTKLEDSAMYFCASSDAGSNEQQHWGDGTRLSIL.

This clonotype was picked up a small number of times. The V call is TRBV19, the J call TRBJ2-1, with TRBD2 matching 12 bases. This CDR3 contains 16 residues. The ends lost 1 base at V and 4 bases at J; junction bases unmatched: 2. CDR1 is LNHDA and CDR2 is SQIVND in the germline V gene (reference sequence). CDR3 sequence (DNA): TGTGCCAGTAGTATAGCTAGCGGGGGGGCGTACAATGAGCAGTTCTTC. Amino acid sequence: CASSIASGGAYNEQFF.

On this clonotype: Lacking the conserved final phenylalanine or tryptophan, this CDR3 likely reflects a read error. No DNA is shown, since the ends of the CDR3 on it are uncertain; the CDR3 is the one TCRdb lists. This rearrangement joins TRBV7-2 to TRBJ1-5; TRBD1, as called in the table, went unchecked against the DNA. The CDR3 extends over 14 residues, inclusive of both ends. Germline lookup yields CDR1 SGHTA and CDR2 FQGNSA. The CDR3 sequence is CASSETGGIRRKTI.

A note on this clonotype: At one boundary the junction diverges from the germline segment, which might be a read error. This chain connects TRBV7-2 to TRBJ1-5; D call uncertain. Germline assignment: CDR1 SGHTA and CDR2 FQGNSA. This CDR3 spans 14 amino acids. The chain's CDR3 is CASSLAGSAHYGYF. CDR3 nucleotides: TGTGCCAGCAGCTTAGCAGGGAGCGCCCACTATGGCTACTTT.

The chain combines TRBV7-2 with TRBJ2-7; TRBD1 is a possible D gene (6 bases). CDR1 and CDR2 from the germline V gene are SGHTA and FQGNSA. The CDR3 runs 14 residues. Trimming removed 5 bases from V and 13 bases from J, with 24 bases in between. The CDR3 sequence: CASSMTGGADDRYF. The DNA for the CDR3 is TGTGCCAGCAGCATGACAGGAGGCGCCGACGATCGCTACTTC.

The rearrangement links TRBV2 to TRBJ2-5, with D perhaps given as TRBD1 or TRBD2 (6 bases each). Looked up from germline, CDR1 is SNHLY and CDR2 is FYNNEI. Between the trimmed V and J ends, which lost 8 bases and 2 bases, there was a span of 12 bases. The length of the CDR3 is 13 residues. CDR3 DNA sequence: TGTGCCAGCCTCCGGGGGCAGCAAGAGACCCAGTACTTC. This codes for CASLRGQQETQYF.

Comments on this clonotype: At one of its ends the junction is not consistent with the germline gene, which may arise from a read error. This chain uses TRBV7-7 with TRBJ1-1; TRBD1 matches at 10 bases. Germline lookup yields CDR1 SSHAT and CDR2 FNYEAQ (reference sequence). This CDR3 region has 15 residues. In DNA, the CDR3 is TGTGCTAGCAGTTGGGACAGGGGTTCCCGAGAGCTGGTTTTCTTT. This encodes CASSWDRGSRELVFF. Together with reference TRBV7-7 and TRBJ1-1, the CDR3 gives the full variable domain: GAGVSQSPRYKVTKRGQDVTLRCDPISSHATLYWYQQALGQGPEFLTYFNYEAQPDKSGLPSDRFSAERPEGSISTLTIQRTEQRDSAMYRCASSWDRGSRELVFFGQGTRLTVV.

J is TRBJ2-1 and V is TRBV11-3; possible D gene TRBD1, 5 bases. Trimming removed 4 bases at V and 8 bases at J, with 12 bases between. CDR1 is SGHNT, CDR2 YENEEA, per germline. The CDR3 spans 13 residues. The CDR3 sequence: CASSYDLTDEQFF. The CDR3 coding sequence is TGTGCCAGCAGCTATGATCTGACAGATGAGCAGTTCTTC.

This clonotype was picked up a small number of times. The V gene is TRBV24-1, the J gene TRBJ2-7; D possibly corresponds to TRBD1 (6 bases). The CDR3 totals 16 residues. V was clipped by 4 bases and J by 2 bases, with 17 bases between them. Germline V lookup: CDR1 KGHDR, CDR2 SFDVKD. The CDR3 is CATSDKKTGLPYEQYV. The CDR3 DNA sequence: TGTGCCACCAGTGACAAGAAAACAGGGCTGCCCTACGAGCAGTACGTC.

In this sample, this clonotype turned up a few times. The junction and the germline gene differ at one end; a read error may be behind it. The V call is TRBV9, the J call TRBJ2-5; D gene uncertain. Germline V lookup: CDR1 SGDLS, CDR2 YYNGEE. The CDR3 is made up of 14 amino acids. In DNA, the CDR3 is TGTGCCAGCAGCGTAGGGTCAGATACGCAGACGTTTGATTTT. Its protein is CASSVGSDTQTFDF.

Comment on this clonotype: The final CDR3 position lacks the conserved phenylalanine or tryptophan, pointing to a likely read error. Because the CDR3's place on the DNA is in doubt, the DNA is left out and the CDR3 is given as listed by TCRdb. J is TRBJ2-3 and V is TRBV7-9; the table gives TRBD1 as D, unverified against the DNA. Germline loops: CDR1 SEHNR, CDR2 FQNEAQ (reference sequence). Ends included, the CDR3 has 13 residues. The chain's CDR3 is CASSYGGRGGHDE.

The CDR3 DNA reads as TGTGCCAGCAGCTTACAGGACGGGGGGGTAGAGACCCAGTACTTC. Its translation: CASSLQDGGVETQYF. The chain links TRBV7-6 to TRBJ2-4; 8 bases are a match to TRBD2. The last part of the DNA fits TRBJ2-5 better; the J call may be wrong. CDR1 and CDR2 from the germline V gene are SGHVS and FNYEAQ. The CDR3 runs to 15 residues.

The rearrangement links TRBV10-3 to TRBJ2-1, with TRBD2 identical over 7 bases. The CDR3 length is 13 residues. The germline V gene encodes CDR1 ENHRY and CDR2 SYGVKD. J lost 5 bases, V lost 4 bases, and 2 bases had no gene match. DNA for the CDR3: TGTGCCATCAGTGGGGGAGGGGACAATGAGCAGTTCTTC. Protein product: CAISGGGDNEQFF.

The chain is built from TRBV10-3 and TRBJ2-5, with 9 nucleotides matching TRBD2. The CDR3 is 14 amino acids. The germline CDR1 and CDR2 sequences are ENHRY and SYGVKD. The trim removed 5 bases at V and 11 bases at J, leaving 12 bases unmatched. CDR3 loop: CAISRGSGGATQYF. The CDR3 DNA sequence: TGTGCCATCAGTAGAGGTAGCGGGGGAGCTACGCAGTACTTC.

The chain combines TRBV7-3 with TRBJ2-4, with TRBD1 matching over 8 bases. The trim removed 5 bases at V and 12 bases at J, leaving 9 bases unmatched. Germline loops: CDR1 SGHTA, CDR2 FQGTGA. CDR3 length: 13 residues. The DNA for the CDR3 is TGTGCCAGCAGCCCACAGGGGGGAGGCAATCAGTACTTC. Translated: CASSPQGGGNQYF.

In this sample, this clonotype turned up once. One end of the junction varies from germline; a read error may be responsible. The rearrangement joins TRBV2 to TRBJ1-1; D is unclear. Germline V CDR1 and CDR2: SNHLY, FYNNEI. The CDR3 loop spans 15 amino acids. This CDR3 is CASSEVRSAEAEAFF. Here the CDR3 DNA reads TGTGCCAGCAGCGAAGTGCGGAGCGCGGAGGCTGAAGCTTTCTTT.

A word on this clonotype: One end of the junction varies from germline; a read error may be responsible. This rearrangement joins TRBV15 to TRBJ2-3; perhaps D is TRBD1 or TRBD2 (6 bases each). Germline V CDR1 and CDR2: LNHNV, YYDKDF (reference sequence). This CDR3 region has 16 residues. The CDR3 DNA sequence: TGTGCCACCGGCAGAAGTTTACAGGGAGGTACAGATACGCAGTATTTT. Protein product: CATGRSLQGGTDTQYF.

As to this clonotype: Compared with germline, one end of the junction differs, possibly owing to a read error. V gene TRBV2 combines with J gene TRBJ2-1; TRBD1 might be the D (6 bases). Germline-derived CDR1 and CDR2 are SNHLY and FYNNEI. This CDR3 spans 13 amino acids. DNA of the CDR3: TGTGCCAGCGGTGATGGTGGGACAAAGAAGAAGTTCTTC. Protein product: CASGDGGTKKKFF.

This CDR3 reads CASSLVGEGSPLHF. In DNA form, the CDR3 reads TGTGCCAGCAGCCTGGTCGGGGAGGGTTCACCCCTCCACTTT. The V call is TRBV5-6, the J call TRBJ1-6; D is unclear. The CDR3 has 14 amino acids. Between the trimmed V and J ends, which lost 4 bases and 9 bases, there was a span of 14 bases. Germline V lookup: CDR1 SGHDT, CDR2 YYEEEE.

On this clonotype: One end of the junction fails to match germline, which may point to a read error. The chain combines TRBV7-9 with TRBJ2-3; a possible D gene is TRBD2 (5 bases). This CDR3 is 14 amino acids long. Germline CDR1 reads SEHNR; CDR2 reads FQNEAQ (reference sequence). Written as DNA, the CDR3 is TGTGCCAGCAGCTTAGCGCGAGGTGCGACTACGCTTTCCTTT. As protein: CASSLARGATTLSF.

This clonotype was recorded only once. The rearrangement links TRBV5-4 to TRBJ2-3; D perhaps matches TRBD2 (6 bases). Trimming pared 4 bases from V and 5 bases from J, leaving 17 bases between. This CDR3 is 15 amino acids long. Germline-derived CDR1 and CDR2 are SGHNT and YYREEE (reference sequence). As DNA, the CDR3 is TGTGCCAGCAGCCACCCCTATAGCGGAATAGATACGCAGTATTTT. Translation: CASSHPYSGIDTQYF.

V is TRBV19 and J is TRBJ1-1, with D maybe TRBD1 (6 bases). CDR1 LNHDA and CDR2 SQIVND come from the germline V gene (reference sequence). Trimming shortened V by 3 bases and J by 8 bases, and 16 bases separated the two germline ends. The CDR3 has 14 amino acids. DNA for the CDR3: TGTGCCAGTAGTATTTATTCGGCAGGGGCCGAAGCTTTCTTT. Its protein product is CASSIYSAGAEAFF.

The chain couples TRBV9 to TRBJ1-1; no clear D. V was trimmed by 0 bases and J by 5 bases, leaving 8 bases between them. Germline-derived CDR1 and CDR2 are SGDLS and YYNGEE. The CDR3 totals 13 residues. The chain's CDR3 is CASSVGTGTEAFF. CDR3 DNA sequence: TGTGCCAGCAGCGTAGGTACGGGAACTGAAGCTTTCTTT.

This chain uses TRBV19 with TRBJ2-7, with D perhaps matching TRBD2 (6 bases). The J call may not be correct, given that the DNA end is closer to TRBJ2-1. The CDR3 spans 15 residues. Per the germline V gene, CDR1 is LNHDA and CDR2 is SQIVND (reference sequence). DNA of the CDR3: TGTGCCAGCAGAATCGGTAGCGGAAGCTCCAACGAGCAGTTCTTC. Its translation is CASRIGSGSSNEQFF.

The V and J genes are TRBV7-9 and TRBJ2-2; 9 nucleotides agree with TRBD2. Trimming at V came to 5 bases and at J to 10 bases, leaving 17 bases not matched to a gene. CDR3 length equals 17 residues. Germline-derived CDR1 and CDR2 are SEHNR and FQNEAQ (reference sequence). CDR3 residues: CASSHKSGGPSAEELFF. The DNA for the CDR3 is TGTGCCAGCAGCCATAAAAGCGGGGGGCCGAGCGCCGAGGAGCTGTTTTTT. Full variable domain (remainder filled in from reference TRBV7-9 and TRBJ2-2): DTGVSQNPRHKITKRGQNVTFRCDPISEHNRLYWYRQTLGQGPEFLTYFQNEAQLEKSRLLSDRFSAERPKGSFSTLEIQRTEQGDSAMYLCASSHKSGGPSAEELFFGEGSRLTVL.

The rearrangement joins TRBV7-9 to TRBJ1-5; possibly TRBD1 for D (5 bases). This CDR3 spans 15 amino acids. Trimming removed 5 bases from V and 16 bases from J, with 27 bases in between. In germline, CDR1 is SEHNR, CDR2 FQNEAQ (reference sequence). In nucleotides, the CDR3 is TGTGCCAGCAGCAGAGGGACGGACACAGATGAGCTGTTTCATTTT. Translation gives CASSRGTDTDELFHF.

The sample holds one count of this clonotype. The chain combines TRBV7-9 with TRBJ1-6; unclear D gene. This CDR3 spans 14 amino acids. V shed 5 bases and J shed 13 bases, with 18 bases lying between them. CDR1 and CDR2 (germline): SEHNR, FQNEAQ (reference sequence). The CDR3 DNA reads as TGTGCCAGCAGCCAGAGTTCCTATAATGATCCCCTCCACTTT. Its translation: CASSQSSYNDPLHF.

V and J are TRBV19 and TRBJ1-1; D possibly corresponds to TRBD1 (5 bases). This CDR3 has 14 amino acids. V shed 9 bases and J shed 0 bases, with 14 bases lying between them. Germline values: CDR1 LNHDA, CDR2 SQIVND (reference sequence). The DNA for the CDR3 is TGTGCCAGCAGCTCGCAGGGTATGAACACTGAAGCTTTCTTT. Protein sequence: CASSSQGMNTEAFF.